This passage covers 31 T cell receptor beta chains from one sample sequenced in a study of blood T cell repertoires in COVID-19. Using immunoSEQ multiplex PCR, the repertoire was profiled, and TCRdb retains in-frame clones only, with some absent. Altogether about 280,000 clones are present, roughly 85% being singletons, with the ten largest covering 2.5% to 3%. What was sequenced was peripheral blood. The receptors were gathered from a woman in her 30s with active or convalescent COVID-19.

Turning to this clone: Sequence at one end of the junction differs from germline and may be a read error. The V and J genes are TRBV7-9 and TRBJ1-2; 9 bases align to TRBD1. Germline V gives CDR1 SEHNR, CDR2 FQNEAQ (reference sequence). This CDR3 comprises 15 residues. The CDR3 protein is CASTLGTGNYYGYTF. The CDR3 DNA reads TGTGCCAGCACCTTAGGGACAGGGAACTACTATGGCTACACCTTC.

The V and J genes are TRBV5-5 and TRBJ1-1, with unresolved D. In germline, CDR1 is SGHKS, CDR2 YYEKEE (reference sequence). CDR3 size: 13 residues. V shed 5 bases and J shed 8 bases, with 16 bases lying between them. In nucleotides, the CDR3 is TGTGCCAGCAGTCGGTCGACGGGAGTAGAAGCTTTCTTT. Translation: CASSRSTGVEAFF.

The chain joins TRBV15 to TRBJ2-7; D unclear. CDR1 and CDR2 from the germline V gene are LNHNV and YYDKDF (reference sequence). CDR3 size: 15 residues. Trimming stripped 5 bases from V and 3 bases from J, with 17 bases between. The CDR3 reads CATSEHEDRVYEQYF. The CDR3 bases are TGTGCCACCAGCGAGCACGAAGACCGGGTCTACGAGCAGTACTTC. The variable domain in full, with the rest retrieved from reference TRBV15 and TRBJ2-7, is DAMVIQNPRYQVTQFGKPVTLSCSQTLNHNVMYWYQQKSSQAPKLLFHYYDKDFNNEADTPDNFQSRRPNTSFCFLDIRSPGLGDTAMYLCATSEHEDRVYEQYFGPGTRLTVT.

The CDR3 sequence is CASSLGPGGEQYF. The CDR3 DNA sequence: TGCGCCAGCAGCTTGGGCCCCGGAGGGGAGCAGTACTTC. The chain recombines TRBV5-1 with TRBJ2-7; D possibly corresponds to TRBD2 (6 bases). The CDR3 covers 13 residues. Germline lookup yields CDR1 SGHRS and CDR2 YFSETQ. Trimming left V 0 bases short and J 7 bases short, with 11 bases between.

This rearrangement joins TRBV18 to TRBJ1-1; 7 nucleotides agree with TRBD1. CDR3 length: 14 residues. Germline assignment: CDR1 KGHSH and CDR2 LQKENI. Trimming took 4 bases from V and 6 from J; bases not matched to a gene: 8. CDR3 amino acids: CASSRATGWAEAFF. In DNA form, the CDR3 reads TGTGCCAGCTCACGCGCGACAGGGTGGGCTGAAGCTTTCTTT.

The chain joins TRBV19 to TRBJ1-2, with TRBD1 as a possible D gene (5 bases). V shed 8 bases and J shed 3 bases, with 10 bases lying between them. CDR3 length: 12 amino acids. Germline CDR1 is LNHDA and CDR2 is SQIVND (reference sequence). DNA for the CDR3: TGTGCCAGTTCTGACAGATACTATGGCTACACCTTC. Translation: CASSDRYYGYTF.

The chain joins TRBV11-2 to TRBJ1-3; TRBD1 agrees at 10 bases. Germline V gene data show CDR1 as SGHAT and CDR2 as FQNNGV. This CDR3 region has 18 residues. V was pared by 0 bases and J by 5 bases, with 10 bases of the junction left unmatched. As DNA, the CDR3 is TGTGCCAGCAGCTTAGAGATAGCCGGGACAGGGGTGAGAAACACCATATATTTT. This translates into CASSLEIAGTGVRNTIYF.

The gene calls are TRBV7-2 and TRBJ2-3, with a tentative D call TRBD1 (7 bases). Trimming left V 4 bases short and J 3 bases short, with 17 bases between. The CDR3 has 16 amino acids. The germline gives CDR1 SGHTA, CDR2 FQGNSA. Written as DNA, the CDR3 is TGTGCCAGCAGCTCTAGGCAGGGGGGTTTGACAGATACGCAGTATTTT. Amino acids: CASSSRQGGLTDTQYF.

CDR3 coding DNA: TGTGCCAGCAGCCCAGGACAGGCGGCCGATGCGGCCCTCCACTTT. Protein sequence: CASSPGQAADAALHF. The V and J genes are TRBV9 and TRBJ1-6; 7 bases line up with TRBD1. V lost 4 bases, J lost 14 bases, and 15 bases stayed unmatched. Germline loops: CDR1 SGDLS, CDR2 YYNGEE. The CDR3 has 15 residues.

This clone has only a few counts. The V and J genes are TRBV10-3 and TRBJ2-7, with D maybe TRBD1 (6 bases). Germline V CDR1 and CDR2: ENHRY, SYGVKD. The CDR3 has 14 residues. V lost 10 bases to trimming and J lost 5 bases, with 21 bases between them. The CDR3 DNA follows: TGTGCCACCCAAGGATATTCGACAGGCGACGAGCAGTACTTC. Amino acids: CATQGYSTGDEQYF.

The chain combines TRBV7-2 with TRBJ1-2, with 7 positions matching TRBD1. The junction had 11 bases not matched to a gene; V was cut back by 6 bases and J by 4 bases. This CDR3 is 15 amino acids long. CDR1 and CDR2 (germline): SGHTA, FQGNSA. The DNA for the CDR3 is TGTGCCAGCAGGACAACAGGGGCTTATGCCTATGGCTACACCTTC. It yields the protein CASRTTGAYAYGYTF. The full variable domain, with the rest looked up from reference TRBV7-2 and TRBJ1-2, is GAGVSQSPSNKVTEKGKDVELRCDPISGHTALYWYRQSLGQGLEFLIYFQGNSAPDKSGLPSDRFSAERTGGSVSTLTIQRTQQEDSAVYLCASRTTGAYAYGYTFGSGTRLTVV.

J is TRBJ2-7 and V is TRBV7-9, with D perhaps matching TRBD2 (7 bases). The CDR3 runs to 15 residues. CDR1 is SEHNR, CDR2 FQNEAQ, per germline (reference sequence). Trimming pared 9 bases from V and 2 bases from J, leaving 20 bases between. This CDR3 is CASNGGTTAAYEQYF. DNA of the CDR3: TGTGCCAGTAACGGGGGGACAACGGCCGCCTACGAGCAGTACTTC.

This clone was picked up a small number of times. The DNA for the CDR3 is TGTGCCAGCAGCCTCGACTTACAGGATAATTCACCCCTCCACTTT. As protein: CASSLDLQDNSPLHF. The chain carries TRBV9 and TRBJ1-6; D might be TRBD1 (5 bases). The V end lost 4 bases, the J end lost 5 bases, and 13 bases lay between the germline ends. CDR3 length: 15 amino acids. Germline V lookup: CDR1 SGDLS, CDR2 YYNGEE. Combining the CDR3 with reference TRBV9 and TRBJ1-6 gives the whole variable domain DSGVTQTPKHLITATGQRVTLRCSPRSGDLSVYWYQQSLDQGLQFLIQYYNGEERAKGNILERFSAQQFPDLHSELNLSSLELGDSALYFCASSLDLQDNSPLHFGNGTRLTVT.

J is TRBJ2-7 and V is TRBV7-9; 10 bases align to TRBD2. After removal of 4 bases from V and 7 bases from J, the junction contained 7 bases not matched to a gene. Germline V lookup: CDR1 SEHNR, CDR2 FQNEAQ (reference sequence). CDR3 size: 14 residues. The CDR3 loop reads CASSSTLLAGEQYF. The CDR3, as DNA: TGTGCCAGCAGCTCCACCTTACTAGCGGGGGAGCAGTACTTC.

This chain connects TRBV7-2 to TRBJ1-5; TRBD1 aligns across 7 bases. CDR1 and CDR2 from the germline V gene are SGHTA and FQGNSA. Germline trimming cut 1 base from V and 2 bases from J; bases unmatched to any gene: 5. The CDR3 runs to 16 residues. In DNA, the CDR3 is TGTGCCAGCAGCTTAGAAACAGGGGAGGGCAATCAGCCCCAGCATTTT. It specifies CASSLETGEGNQPQHF.

The chain couples TRBV5-1 to TRBJ2-1; 9 bases are a match to TRBD1. V lost 5 bases to trimming and J lost 8 bases; unmatched junction nucleotides: 5. This CDR3 has 13 residues. Germline V gives CDR1 SGHRS, CDR2 YFSETQ. CDR3 amino acids: CASRWTGEDEQFF. CDR3 DNA: TGCGCCAGCAGGTGGACAGGGGAGGATGAGCAGTTCTTC.

The V gene is TRBV28, the J gene TRBJ2-1; weak D call: TRBD1 (5 bases). Trimming took off 5 bases at V and 9 bases at J, with 23 bases between the two ends. CDR3 size: 16 residues. Germline V gene sequence: CDR1 MDHEN, CDR2 SYDVKM. The CDR3 sequence: CASSTTSGNRYGEQFF. The CDR3 nucleotides read TGTGCCAGCAGTACTACCTCAGGGAACCGGTATGGTGAGCAGTTCTTC. The variable domain in full, with the rest retrieved from reference TRBV28 and TRBJ2-1, is DVKVTQSSRYLVKRTGEKVFLECVQDMDHENMFWYRQDPGLGLRLIYFSYDVKMKEKGDIPEGYSVSREKKERFSLILESASTNQTSMYLCASSTTSGNRYGEQFFGPGTRLTVL.

The chain links TRBV4-1 to TRBJ2-3, with D perhaps matching TRBD1 (6 bases). This CDR3 spans 15 amino acids. Deletions cut 1 base from V and 1 base from J, with 9 bases between. Looked up from germline, CDR1 is MGHRA and CDR2 is YSYEKL. CDR3 sequence (DNA): TGCGCCAGCAGCCAAGTAGGGGGTGGCACAGATACGCAGTATTTT. Translating gives CASSQVGGGTDTQYF.

The genes are TRBV5-4 and TRBJ1-5; perhaps TRBD1 as D (5 bases). V dropped 4 bases and J dropped 2 bases, with 13 bases sitting between them. Germline assignment: CDR1 SGHNT and CDR2 YYREEE (reference sequence). This CDR3 spans 15 amino acids. CDR3 nucleotide sequence: TGTGCCAGCAGCCTACGGGGGGAAGGCAATCAGCCCCAGCATTTT. Its translation is CASSLRGEGNQPQHF.

The rearrangement uses TRBV3-1 (or the pseudogene TRBV3-2) and TRBJ2-4; 7 bases are shared with TRBD2. V dropped 5 bases and J dropped 3; count of bases not matched to a gene: 10. Germline V gives CDR1 LGHDT, CDR2 YNNKEL (reference sequence). The CDR3 contains 16 residues. The CDR3 coding sequence is TGTGCCAGCAGCAACTGGGCGGGGGTTGGCAAAAACATTCAGTACTTC. This sequence encodes CASSNWAGVGKNIQYF.

The V call is TRBV6-1, the J call TRBJ1-2, with 8 bases fitting TRBD1. V shed 0 bases and J 5 bases; nucleotides not matched to a gene: 8. This CDR3 has 16 amino acids. CDR1 is MNHNS and CDR2 is SASEGT in the germline V gene. This CDR3 reads CASSEAQGEVWYGYTF. The DNA of the CDR3 is TGTGCCAGCAGTGAAGCACAGGGGGAGGTTTGGTATGGCTACACCTTC.

This clone was counted a few times. The genes are TRBV4-3 and TRBJ2-2, with D possibly being TRBD1 (6 bases). Germline V lookup: CDR1 LGHNA, CDR2 YSLEER. Trimming shortened V by 0 bases and J by 8 bases, and 13 bases separated the two germline ends. The CDR3 extends over 15 amino acids. The DNA of the CDR3 is TGCGCCAGCAGCCAAGACGGATGGGGGCCTGGGGAGCTGTTTTTT. This translates into CASSQDGWGPGELFF.

The rearrangement uses TRBV18 and TRBJ2-2, with D maybe TRBD1 (5 bases). The V gene's germline CDR1 is KGHSH and CDR2 LQKENI. Trimming removed 1 base from V and 4 bases from J, with 13 bases in between. The CDR3 sequence is 16 residues long. The chain's CDR3 is CASSPLAGYGTGELFF. In DNA form, the CDR3 reads TGTGCCAGCTCACCACTGGCAGGGTATGGCACCGGGGAGCTGTTTTTT.

This clone showed up just once. The V call is TRBV19, the J call TRBJ1-5, with D possibly being TRBD1 (5 bases). The germline V and J ends were trimmed by 3 bases and 5 bases, with 14 bases remaining between them. CDR1 is LNHDA and CDR2 is SQIVND in the germline V gene (reference sequence). The CDR3 sequence is 15 residues long. CDR3 coding DNA: TGTGCCAGTAGTATTATTGGGGCCGATGATCAGCCCCAGCATTTT. Translation: CASSIIGADDQPQHF.

CDR3 DNA sequence: TGTGCCAGCTCCCCAGCAGGGGGTATAATGAGTGAGCAGTTCTTC. Residues: CASSPAGGIMSEQFF. V usage is TRBV6-5 and J usage is TRBJ2-1; 7 nucleotides agree with TRBD1. Germline lookup yields CDR1 MNHEY and CDR2 SVGAGI. CDR3 size: 15 residues. V shed 8 bases, J shed 9 bases, and the junction held 16 bases outside the gene matches.

This clone was detected once. The chain links TRBV7-2 to TRBJ2-1; D possibly corresponds to TRBD1 (6 bases). V was cut by 2 bases and J by 4 bases, with 15 bases left in between. Germline CDR1 SGHTA, CDR2 FQGNSA. CDR3 length: 16 amino acids. The CDR3 here is CASSLLGQGTYNEQFF. The CDR3 bases are TGTGCCAGCAGCTTACTAGGACAAGGGACATACAATGAGCAGTTCTTC.

The chain couples TRBV19 to TRBJ2-7, with D tentatively TRBD2 (6 bases). Trimming removed 5 bases from V and 2 bases from J, with 13 bases in between. There are 14 residues in the CDR3. Germline CDR1 reads LNHDA; CDR2 reads SQIVND (reference sequence). The CDR3 reads CASSWRDRPYEQYF. The CDR3, as DNA: TGTGCCAGTAGTTGGCGGGACCGACCCTACGAGCAGTACTTC.

The genes are TRBV10-3 and TRBJ2-5; 8 nucleotides line up with TRBD2. The germline V gene encodes CDR1 ENHRY and CDR2 SYGVKD. The CDR3 loop spans 18 amino acids. The V segment lost 3 bases and the J segment 2 bases; nucleotides outside the gene matches: 14. CDR3 protein: CAISESSLDGGVQETQYF. In DNA form, the CDR3 reads TGTGCCATCAGTGAATCCTCTCTCGACGGGGGGGTTCAAGAGACCCAGTACTTC.

V gene TRBV6-2 or TRBV6-3 combines with J gene TRBJ2-7; the D gene is possibly TRBD2 (5 bases). Trimming shortened V by 2 bases and J by 9 bases, and 17 bases separated the two germline ends. Germline lookup yields CDR1 MNHEY and CDR2 SVGEGT. The length of the CDR3 is 14 residues. The CDR3 DNA sequence: TGTGCCAGCAGTTACGGGTGGACTCGCGGTGGGCAGTACTTC. It encodes CASSYGWTRGGQYF.

V is TRBV7-2 and J is TRBJ2-7; D may be TRBD1 (6 bases). Trimming took 0 bases from V and 0 from J, leaving 9 bases between them. CDR3 size: 15 residues. In germline, CDR1 is SGHTA, CDR2 FQGNSA. The CDR3 DNA sequence: TGTGCCAGCAGCTTAGCGGGGGCAGCCTCCTACGAGCAGTACTTC. This sequence encodes CASSLAGAASYEQYF.

This chain joins TRBV19 and TRBJ2-4; TRBD2 is a possible D gene (5 bases). V lost 10 bases, J lost 0 bases, and 13 bases lay in between. The germline V gene encodes CDR1 LNHDA and CDR2 SQIVND (reference sequence). This CDR3 contains 14 residues. The CDR3: CATRADLAKNIQYF. CDR3 DNA: TGTGCCACGCGGGCAGACCTAGCCAAAAACATTCAGTACTTC.